The 32 T cell receptor beta chains below were found in one sample sequenced in a study of beta chain features in type 1 diabetes. These receptors are not linked to any known antigen. The investigators reverse transcribed all of the isolated RNA, so they sequenced expressed TCRB transcripts. The table came from immunoSEQ multiplex PCR; TCRdb's copy has only in-frame clones and leaves some out. The sample carries about 360,000 clones, approximately 12% recorded once. The study, taken as a whole, reports: A moderate, significant TCRB CDR3 shortening appeared in type 1 diabetes across four CD4+ subsets.

The sample taken for sequencing was naive CD4+ T cells from blood. Receptors were obtained from a woman aged 18-30 years with type 1 diabetes.

This clone was seen only a few times. The CDR3 loop reads CASSLYRGQEQYF. CDR3 coding DNA: TGCGCCAGCAGCTTATACAGGGGGCAGGAGCAGTACTTC. The V call is TRBV5-1, the J call TRBJ2-7, with 9 nucleotides matching TRBD1. Per the germline V gene, CDR1 is SGHRS and CDR2 is YFSETQ. The V and J ends lost 2 bases and 7 bases, in that order; junction bases with no gene match: 4. CDR3 length: 13 amino acids.

The CDR3: CASSQDWSGVWYNEQFF. The DNA of the CDR3 is TGTGCCAGCAGCCAAGATTGGAGCGGGGTCTGGTACAATGAGCAGTTCTTC. The chain joins TRBV4-2 to TRBJ2-1; 7 bases match TRBD2. Germline V CDR1 and CDR2: LGHNA, YNFKEQ. V shed 0 bases, J shed 4 bases, and the junction held 9 bases outside the gene matches. The CDR3 extends over 17 amino acids.

The chain links TRBV5-6 to TRBJ2-6; D not resolved. V dropped 4 bases and J dropped 0 bases, with 5 bases sitting between them. The CDR3 contains 14 residues. CDR1 and CDR2 from the germline V gene are SGHDT and YYEEEE. CDR3 amino acids: CASSESSGANVLTF. The CDR3 bases are TGTGCCAGCAGCGAGAGCTCTGGGGCCAACGTCCTGACTTTC.

This clone turned up a few times. This sequence joins TRBV29-1 and TRBJ1-5, with 9 bases that match TRBD1. Germline-derived CDR1 and CDR2 are SQVTM and ANQGSEA. J lost 3 bases, V lost 6 bases, and 3 bases had no gene match. CDR3 length equals 13 residues. CDR3 coding DNA: TGCAGCGTCGGGACAGGGTTCAATCAGCCCCAGCATTTT. Its protein product is CSVGTGFNQPQHF.

This clone was seen only a few times. The chain employs TRBV27 and TRBJ2-5; weak D call: TRBD1 (5 bases). V was shortened by 3 bases and J by 2 bases, with 13 bases between the two germline ends. The germline V gene encodes CDR1 MNHEY and CDR2 SMNVEV (reference sequence). The CDR3 covers 15 residues. The CDR3 region has the DNA TGTGCCAGCAGTTTGGGGCAGGCATCACAAGAGACCCAGTACTTC. It specifies CASSLGQASQETQYF.

The V and J genes are TRBV5-4 and TRBJ2-1; 10 bases agree with TRBD2. V lost 4 bases, J lost 7 bases, and 8 bases stayed unmatched. Germline CDR1 SGHNT, CDR2 YYREEE (reference sequence). The CDR3 totals 15 residues. The CDR3 nucleotides are TGTGCCAGCAGCACCCTAAGCGGGGGGGGTAATGAGCAGTTCTTC. Residues: CASSTLSGGGNEQFF.

This clone was detected a few times. Other DNA sequences of this sample code for an identical CDR3. The chain links TRBV19 to TRBJ1-1; tentatively, D is TRBD1 (5 bases). The CDR3 loop spans 13 amino acids. CDR1 LNHDA and CDR2 SQIVND come from the germline V gene (reference sequence). Trimming stripped 3 bases from V and 5 bases from J, with 10 bases between. As DNA, the CDR3 is TGTGCCAGTAGTATTCAGGGAGGGACTGAAGCTTTCTTT. Translated, it gives CASSIQGGTEAFF.

The CDR3 DNA follows: TGCGCCAGCAGCCGGGCGGGCGGCGAGACCCAGTACTTC. Translation gives CASSRAGGETQYF. This chain connects TRBV5-1 to TRBJ2-5, with TRBD2 as a possible D gene (5 bases). V was trimmed by 4 bases and J by 5 bases, leaving 12 bases between them. The germline gives CDR1 SGHRS, CDR2 YFSETQ. The CDR3 consists of 13 residues.

This clone was observed a few times. The V gene is TRBV9, the J gene TRBJ2-3; TRBD2 is a possible D gene (5 bases). CDR1 is SGDLS, CDR2 YYNGEE, per germline. The CDR3 is 16 amino acids. V was clipped by 0 bases and J by 4 bases, with 15 bases between them. CDR3 amino acids: CASSVAEASLSDTQYF. As DNA, the CDR3 is TGTGCCAGCAGCGTAGCGGAGGCTAGTTTGTCAGATACGCAGTATTTT.

The chain recombines TRBV9 with TRBJ2-5; D might be TRBD2 (6 bases). V was cut by 0 bases and J by 3 bases, with 18 bases left in between. The germline V gene encodes CDR1 SGDLS and CDR2 YYNGEE. The CDR3 is 17 residues long. The CDR3 reads CASSVAYGGGGEETQYF. The CDR3, as DNA: TGTGCCAGCAGCGTAGCTTATGGGGGAGGCGGGGAAGAGACCCAGTACTTC.

This clone came up once. The chain recombines TRBV11-3 with TRBJ2-3, with D perhaps TRBD2 (5 bases). V lost 5 bases, J lost 0 bases, and 21 bases lay in between. The CDR3 extends over 18 amino acids. Germline CDR1 SGHNT, CDR2 YENEEA. The CDR3 loop is CASSPGLRTFSSTDTQYF. In DNA, the CDR3 is TGTGCCAGCAGCCCTGGACTCCGGACTTTCTCTAGCACAGATACGCAGTATTTT. Together with reference TRBV11-3 and TRBJ2-3, the CDR3 gives the full variable domain: EAGVVQSPRYKIIEKKQPVAFWCNPISGHNTLYWYLQNLGQGPELLIRYENEEAVDDSQLPKDRFSAERLKGVDSTLKIQPAELGDSAVYLCASSPGLRTFSSTDTQYFGPGTRLTVL.

This clone occurred a few times. This chain connects TRBV7-8 to TRBJ2-7; 8 bases are shared with TRBD1. The CDR3 sequence is 17 residues long. V gave up 5 bases and J gave up 3 bases; unmatched junction bases: 15. Germline values: CDR1 SGHVS, CDR2 FQNEAQ. In DNA, the CDR3 is TGTGCCAGCAGCCGGATCAAAGACAGGGGACTCCGCTACGAGCAGTACTTC. Amino acid sequence: CASSRIKDRGLRYEQYF. Based on the CDR3 plus reference TRBV7-8 and TRBJ2-7, the full variable domain is GAGVSQSPRYKVAKRGQDVALRCDPISGHVSLFWYQQALGQGPEFLTYFQNEAQLDKSGLPSDRFFAERPEGSVSTLKIQRTQQEDSAVYLCASSRIKDRGLRYEQYFGPGTRLTVT.

This clone was seen a few times. V gene TRBV9 combines with J gene TRBJ2-1; 10 bases agree with TRBD2. Germline lookup yields CDR1 SGDLS and CDR2 YYNGEE. V lost 0 bases to trimming and J lost 3 bases; unmatched junction nucleotides: 6. CDR3 length equals 17 residues. CDR3 nucleotide sequence: TGTGCCAGCAGCGTAGAGTACCTAGCGGGGGTCTACAATGAGCAGTTCTTC. Encoded protein: CASSVEYLAGVYNEQFF.

The rearrangement links TRBV29-1 to TRBJ2-2; D perhaps matches TRBD1 (6 bases). The V and J ends lost 4 bases and 7 bases respectively, with 13 bases between them. Germline assignment: CDR1 SQVTM and CDR2 ANQGSEA. The CDR3 covers 13 residues. The CDR3 sequence is CSVVPQGNGELFF. As DNA, the CDR3 is TGCAGCGTTGTCCCACAGGGTAACGGGGAGCTGTTTTTT.

The genes are TRBV2 and TRBJ2-2; TRBD1 is a possible D gene (7 bases). The CDR3 covers 15 residues. Between the trimmed V and J ends, which lost 9 bases and 5 bases, there was a span of 19 bases. Germline CDR1 and CDR2: SNHLY and FYNNEI. The CDR3 spells CARTVGGGATGELFF. The CDR3 DNA reads as TGTGCCAGGACGGTTGGAGGGGGCGCAACCGGGGAGCTGTTTTTT.

The chain employs TRBV28 and TRBJ1-2; TRBD1 aligns across 7 bases. Germline V gives CDR1 MDHEN, CDR2 SYDVKM. J was trimmed by 7 bases and V by 5 bases; bases with no gene match: 13. The length of the CDR3 is 15 residues. The CDR3 nucleotides are TGTGCCAGCAGTCCGACGGGCAGGGGGTGGGTTGGCTACACCTTC. Protein product: CASSPTGRGWVGYTF.

This clone was seen only a few times. The rearrangement uses TRBV6-1 and TRBJ1-1; 8 bases align to TRBD1. There are 13 residues in the CDR3. Germline CDR1 is MNHNS and CDR2 is SASEGT. Trimming cost V 4 bases and J 11 bases; bases outside gene matches: 9. The CDR3 is CASSAGQDLGAFF. For the CDR3, the DNA is TGTGCCAGCAGTGCGGGACAGGATCTTGGGGCTTTCTTT.

This clone was seen a handful of times. This chain links TRBV7-9 with TRBJ2-1; perhaps TRBD2 as D (6 bases). Trimming took 3 bases from V and 5 from J, leaving 14 bases between them. This CDR3 is built from 15 residues. From germline, CDR1 is SEHNR and CDR2 FQNEAQ (reference sequence). The CDR3 DNA is TGTGCCAGCAGCTTGGACTACTCAAGGGACAATGAGCAGTTCTTC. As protein: CASSLDYSRDNEQFF.

This clone came up a few times. The chain is built from TRBV5-1 and TRBJ2-7; D not certain. The CDR3 covers 15 residues. Germline loops: CDR1 SGHRS, CDR2 YFSETQ. Trimming pared 4 bases from V and 3 bases from J, leaving 17 bases between. The CDR3 reads CASSITDGAHYEQYF. CDR3 nucleotides: TGCGCCAGCAGCATTACAGACGGCGCCCACTACGAGCAGTACTTC. Full variable domain (remainder filled in from reference TRBV5-1 and TRBJ2-7): KAGVTQTPRYLIKTRGQQVTLSCSPISGHRSVSWYQQTPGQGLQFLFEYFSETQRNKGNFPGRFSGRQFSNSRSEMNVSTLELGDSALYLCASSITDGAHYEQYFGPGTRLTVT.

The rearrangement uses TRBV30 and TRBJ1-1; maybe TRBD1 (6 bases). V lost 3 bases to trimming and J lost 11 bases, with 10 bases between them. This CDR3 is 10 amino acids long. Per the germline V gene, CDR1 is GTSNPN and CDR2 is SVGIG (reference sequence). The CDR3 DNA sequence: TGTGCCTGGAGCGGACAGCGGGCTTTCTTT. Translated: CAWSGQRAFF.

This clone appeared a few times. V is TRBV7-2 and J is TRBJ1-2; the D is unclear. CDR1 is SGHTA and CDR2 is FQGNSA in the germline V gene. This CDR3 is 13 amino acids long. With 5 bases removed from V and 13 bases from J, the gap between germline ends came to 20 bases. CDR3 region: CASSISETTVGTF. CDR3 nucleotide sequence: TGTGCCAGCAGCATCTCAGAGACGACTGTTGGCACCTTC.

This clone was recorded a few times. The gene calls are TRBV2 and TRBJ2-6; D remains ambiguous. The CDR3 is made up of 14 amino acids. The germline gives CDR1 SNHLY, CDR2 FYNNEI. The V gene lost 8 bases and the J gene lost 4 bases, with 12 bases spanning the gap. CDR3: CASGEESGANVLTF. In DNA form, the CDR3 reads TGTGCCAGCGGAGAGGAGTCAGGGGCCAACGTCCTGACTTTC.

This clone came up a few times. This chain uses TRBV16 with TRBJ1-1; 9 nucleotides agree with TRBD1. Germline CDR1 reads KGHSY; CDR2 reads FQNENV. V dropped 7 bases and J dropped 8; count of bases not matched to a gene: 5. This CDR3 is built from 12 residues. This CDR3 reads CASNMDRGEAFF. As DNA, the CDR3 is TGTGCCAGCAACATGGACAGGGGCGAAGCTTTCTTT. Based on the CDR3 plus reference TRBV16 and TRBJ1-1, the full variable domain is GEEVAQTPKHLVRGEGQKAKLYCAPIKGHSYVFWYQQVLKNEFKFLISFQNENVFDETGMPKERFSAKCLPNSPCSLEIQATKLEDSAVYFCASNMDRGEAFFGQGTRLTVV.

V is TRBV4-1 and J is TRBJ2-3, with 14 bases fitting TRBD2. Germline CDR1 is MGHRA and CDR2 is YSYEKL. Trimming cost V 1 base and J 2 bases; bases outside gene matches: 2. CDR3 length: 17 amino acids. The CDR3 reads CASSQAGLAGVTDTQYF. CDR3 in DNA: TGCGCCAGCAGCCAAGCGGGACTAGCGGGAGTCACAGATACGCAGTATTTT.

The chain is built from TRBV28 and TRBJ1-4; D may be TRBD1 (6 bases). This CDR3 has 14 residues. V lost 2 bases and J lost 8, with 12 bases in between. Germline V gives CDR1 MDHEN, CDR2 SYDVKM. The DNA for the CDR3 is TGTGCCAGCAGTTTAGGCCAGGGGTCCGAAAAACTGTTTTTT. Translation: CASSLGQGSEKLFF.

This clone was seen only a few times. The rearrangement joins TRBV7-9 to TRBJ1-2; the D is unclear. Per germline, CDR1 SEHNR and CDR2 FQNEAQ (reference sequence). The CDR3 covers 16 residues. V was trimmed by 5 bases and J by 6 bases, leaving 22 bases between them. The CDR3 spells CASSGLNKPLGDGYTF. The CDR3, as DNA: TGTGCCAGCAGCGGACTAAATAAACCCCTTGGGGATGGCTACACCTTC.

The chain recombines TRBV4-1 with TRBJ2-5; maybe TRBD1 (6 bases). V shed 1 base and J shed 5 bases, with 14 bases lying between them. The CDR3 spans 15 residues. The germline V gene encodes CDR1 MGHRA and CDR2 YSYEKL. CDR3: CASSQVQGIEETQYF. As DNA, the CDR3 is TGCGCCAGCAGCCAAGTACAGGGAATTGAGGAGACCCAGTACTTC.

This clone was counted between two and nine times. The V call is TRBV7-3, the J call TRBJ2-1, with D maybe TRBD2 (6 bases). The length of the CDR3 is 15 residues. Trimming shortened V by 5 bases and J by 8 bases, and 19 bases separated the two germline ends. Per germline, CDR1 SGHTA and CDR2 FQGTGA. The DNA of the CDR3 is TGTGCCAGCAGCATGACTAGGGATAAGACCGATGAGCAGTTCTTC. It specifies CASSMTRDKTDEQFF.

This clone was seen a few times. The rearrangement links TRBV7-9 to TRBJ2-7; TRBD2 agrees at 10 bases. The CDR3 loop spans 15 amino acids. From germline, CDR1 is SEHNR and CDR2 FQNEAQ (reference sequence). The V and J ends lost 8 bases and 3 bases, in that order; junction bases with no gene match: 10. The CDR3 here is CASGDQSSGSYEQYF. DNA for the CDR3: TGTGCCAGCGGGGATCAGTCTAGCGGGAGCTACGAGCAGTACTTC.

The chain links TRBV6-5 to TRBJ1-1, with D hard to call. Germline V lookup: CDR1 MNHEY, CDR2 SVGAGI. The CDR3 spans 15 residues. Trimming removed 2 bases from V and 3 bases from J, with 13 bases in between. CDR3 amino acids: CASSYRRGRDTEAFF. CDR3 coding DNA: TGTGCCAGCAGTTACCGGCGGGGAAGGGACACTGAAGCTTTCTTT.

The rearrangement links TRBV6-5 to TRBJ2-5; TRBD2 matches at 7 bases. Germline lookup yields CDR1 MNHEY and CDR2 SVGAGI. J lost 3 bases, V lost 7 bases, and 8 bases had no gene match. The CDR3 runs 14 residues. Written as DNA, the CDR3 is TGTGCCAGCAACCGGGACTACTCTAAAGAGACCCAGTACTTC. It specifies CASNRDYSKETQYF.

Only a few counts were recorded for this clone. This chain uses TRBV7-2 with TRBJ2-7; D is perhaps TRBD2 (6 bases). CDR1 is SGHTA, CDR2 FQGNSA, per germline. The V end was cut by 1 base, the J end by 2 bases, with 9 bases between. The CDR3 is 14 residues long. The CDR3 nucleotides read TGTGCCAGCAGCTTAGATGCGGGGACCTACGAGCAGTACTTC. It yields the protein CASSLDAGTYEQYF.